The clone carrying this T cell receptor beta chain was found a few times. Antigen: not known. This record comes from a study of T-cell reconstitution after alpha-beta-depleted transplantation in children. It was with unique molecular identifiers that the TCRbeta library was prepared. TCRdb reanalysed the PCR reads using MiXCR and keeps one entry per CDR3 protein. The profile shows some 100,000 distinct CDR3 sequences, about 14% of them singletons. Study-wide findings and caveats: Surviving thymic progenitors and recipient T cells were the source of high TCRbeta diversity at day 60 in some patients. A year had passed since transplant, and T-cell counts and diversity by then came mostly from newly produced T cells. Several hundred graft clones that had expanded were reportedly the source of alpha-beta T cells about two months after transplant.

This CDR3 region has 15 residues. V shed 5 bases, J shed 5 bases, and the junction held 6 bases outside the gene matches. The source is a male patient aged 2-9 years who had a stem cell transplant for acute lymphoblastic leukemia, so the T cells may come from the graft donor. The rearrangement joins TRBV12-3 or TRBV12-4 to TRBJ1-5, with 10 bases that match TRBD1. Sequencing used PBMCs, mostly from graft donor cells, obtained 180 days after TCRalphabeta/CD19-depleted stem cell transplant. The CDR3 DNA sequence: TGTGCCAGCAGTGAAACCGGGACAGGGGATCAGCCCCAGCATTTT. Its translation is CASSETGTGDQPQHF.